Below are 28 T cell receptor beta chains sequenced from a single sample in a study of cytomegalovirus exposure and HLA in healthy donors. It was with 60 Vbeta and 13 Jbeta primers that the PCR ran. Repertoires were generated with immunoSEQ multiplex PCR, while TCRdb's copy carries only in-frame clones and drops some. The profile shows about 110,000 clones, approximately 71% of them singletons. Sequencing used PBMCs. The source of these receptors is a man aged 35 to 55 in good health and CMV-seronegative.

This chain joins TRBV9 and TRBJ1-2, with D possibly being TRBD1 (5 bases). Trimming stripped 4 bases from V and 3 bases from J, with 10 bases between. This CDR3 contains 13 residues. Germline lookup yields CDR1 SGDLS and CDR2 YYNGEE. This CDR3 is CASSMGGDYGYTF. CDR3 DNA: TGTGCCAGCAGCATGGGGGGGGACTATGGCTACACCTTC.

The chain combines TRBV29-1 with TRBJ2-7, with 9 bases lining up with TRBD1. Germline CDR1 reads SQVTM; CDR2 reads ANQGSEA. With 6 bases clipped from V and 1 base from J, the junction kept 4 bases outside the gene matches. The CDR3 spans 13 residues. The CDR3 nucleotides are TGCAGCGTCCGGACAGGGGAATCCTACGAGCAGTACTTC. Its protein product is CSVRTGESYEQYF.

The V and J genes are TRBV5-8 and TRBJ2-1; D is perhaps TRBD1 (6 bases). CDR1 SGHTS and CDR2 YDEGEE come from the germline V gene. The V and J ends lost 0 bases and 3 bases respectively, with 10 bases between them. This CDR3 comprises 15 residues. CDR3 nucleotides: TGTGCCAGCAGCTTGGAGACAGGAATCTACAATGAGCAGTTCTTC. Protein sequence: CASSLETGIYNEQFF.

This clone was seen only once. The chain combines TRBV2 with TRBJ2-1; the D gene is possibly TRBD1 (5 bases). Germline-derived CDR1 and CDR2 are SNHLY and FYNNEI. Trimming took 2 bases from V and 8 from J, leaving 19 bases between them. The CDR3 is made up of 16 amino acids. CDR3 bases: TGTGCCAGCAGTGAATTAGGGGTGGCAGCCGGCGATGAGCAGTTCTTC. This gives the protein CASSELGVAAGDEQFF.

The chain carries TRBV7-8 and TRBJ2-7, with 7 nucleotides matching TRBD1. V was clipped by 4 bases and J by 2 bases; unmatched bases: 5. The CDR3 has 14 amino acids. The V gene's germline CDR1 is SGHVS and CDR2 FQNEAQ. The CDR3 loop is CASSSATGTYEQYF. CDR3 bases: TGTGCCAGCAGCTCGGCGACAGGGACCTACGAGCAGTACTTC.

This rearrangement joins TRBV7-6 to TRBJ2-1; 10 nucleotides match TRBD2. Germline assignment: CDR1 SGHVS and CDR2 FNYEAQ. J lost 3 bases, V lost 5 bases, and 4 bases had no gene match. The CDR3 extends over 15 amino acids. Here the CDR3 reads CASSHSGGGYNEQFF. CDR3 DNA sequence: TGTGCCAGCAGCCACAGCGGGGGGGGCTACAATGAGCAGTTCTTC.

The chain has TRBV11-3 and TRBJ2-1, with D tentatively TRBD2 (6 bases). CDR1 and CDR2 from the germline V gene are SGHNT and YENEEA. CDR3 length: 15 amino acids. The ends were cut back, 0 bases at V and 9 bases at J, with 15 bases in the middle. The CDR3 region has the DNA TGTGCCAGCAGCTTAGACCCTAGCGTTGGGGGTGAGCAGTTCTTC. Translation gives CASSLDPSVGGEQFF.

This clone was picked up a small number of times. The CDR3 DNA follows: TGTGCCAGCAGCTTAAGTTCGTCCAGGGGGAATGAAAAACTGTTTTTT. This encodes CASSLSSSRGNEKLFF. J is TRBJ1-4 and V is TRBV7-2; 7 positions agree with TRBD1. The length of the CDR3 is 16 residues. CDR1 is SGHTA and CDR2 is FQGNSA in the germline V gene. The V segment lost 2 bases and the J segment 5 bases; nucleotides outside the gene matches: 8.

V gene TRBV6-5 combines with J gene TRBJ2-2; the D gene is possibly TRBD1 (6 bases). Germline CDR1 is MNHEY and CDR2 is SVGAGI. This CDR3 is built from 13 residues. With 5 bases removed from V and 3 bases from J, the gap between germline ends came to 7 bases. CDR3 DNA: TGTGCCAGCAGTCCAGGGGACACCGGGGAGCTGTTTTTT. Amino acids: CASSPGDTGELFF.

The sample holds a few counts of this clone. The chain has TRBV4-2 and TRBJ2-4; D may be TRBD2 (6 bases). The V gene's germline CDR1 is LGHNA and CDR2 YNFKEQ. This CDR3 is 15 amino acids long. Trimming left V 4 bases short and J 6 bases short, with 16 bases between. The CDR3 nucleotides are TGTGCCAGCAGCCCCCTAACCGGGGGAGGAAACATTCAGTACTTC. It specifies CASSPLTGGGNIQYF.

This clone was detected only a few times. The V gene is TRBV25-1, the J gene TRBJ2-7; 10 positions match TRBD1. V trimming: 3 bases; J trimming: 1 base; junction bases outside the gene matches: 3. The CDR3 length is 15 residues. Germline V lookup: CDR1 MGHDK, CDR2 SYGVNS. The CDR3 here is CASSDGTGESYEQYF. The CDR3 bases are TGTGCCAGCAGTGATGGGACAGGGGAGTCCTACGAGCAGTACTTC.

The chain employs TRBV5-8 and TRBJ1-1; D not resolved. There are 16 residues in the CDR3. V lost 0 bases, J lost 4 bases, and 16 bases lay in between. The germline CDR1 and CDR2 sequences are SGHTS and YDEGEE. The CDR3 here is CASSLAIGVGSTEAFF. DNA of the CDR3: TGTGCCAGCAGCTTGGCCATAGGAGTTGGAAGCACTGAAGCTTTCTTT.

This clone appeared a few times. The chain has TRBV6-5 and TRBJ1-4; possibly TRBD1 for D (5 bases). The CDR3 is 15 amino acids. Trimming removed 6 bases from V and 3 bases from J, with 14 bases in between. Germline assignment: CDR1 MNHEY and CDR2 SVGAGI. This CDR3 is CASRMGQNSNEKLFF. Here the CDR3 DNA reads TGTGCCAGCAGAATGGGGCAGAACTCTAATGAAAAACTGTTTTTT.

The CDR3, as DNA: TGTGCCAGCAGCTTAGCGACAGGGGCCGTTAATGAAAAACTGTTTTTT. Amino acids: CASSLATGAVNEKLFF. V usage is TRBV7-9 and J usage is TRBJ1-4, with TRBD1 matching over 8 bases. The length of the CDR3 is 16 residues. V was clipped by 0 bases and J by 4 bases; unmatched bases: 4. The germline V gene encodes CDR1 SEHNR and CDR2 FQNEAQ (reference sequence).

This sequence joins TRBV18 and TRBJ2-5; 12 bases fit TRBD2. The trim removed 3 bases at V and 5 bases at J, leaving 10 bases unmatched. This CDR3 contains 17 residues. Germline V gives CDR1 KGHSH, CDR2 LQKENI. The CDR3 DNA follows: TGTGCCAGCTCACCCGGGACTAGCGGGTCCCTCCTGGAGACCCAGTACTTC. Protein product: CASSPGTSGSLLETQYF.

V is TRBV7-2 and J is TRBJ2-7; no clear D. The V and J ends lost 5 bases and 7 bases respectively, with 18 bases between them. The CDR3 length is 14 residues. Per germline, CDR1 SGHTA and CDR2 FQGNSA. CDR3 sequence: CASSGSATTEEQYF. The CDR3 coding sequence is TGTGCCAGCAGCGGCTCTGCTACTACGGAGGAGCAGTACTTC.

V and J are TRBV27 and TRBJ2-2; TRBD1 might be the D (5 bases). Trimming stripped 6 bases from V and 5 bases from J, with 10 bases between. The germline V gene encodes CDR1 MNHEY and CDR2 SMNVEV (reference sequence). The CDR3 extends over 13 amino acids. CDR3 DNA sequence: TGTGCCAGCAGAGCAGGGCGGACCGGGGAGCTGTTTTTT. It translates to CASRAGRTGELFF.

The chain carries TRBV7-9 and TRBJ1-2, with 7 nucleotides matching TRBD1. Germline CDR1 is SEHNR and CDR2 is FQNEAQ (reference sequence). CDR3 length: 18 residues. Trimming took 3 bases from V and 8 from J; bases not matched to a gene: 21. CDR3 sequence: CASSFYTNMFQGDGGYTF. In DNA form, the CDR3 reads TGTGCCAGCAGCTTCTATACAAACATGTTTCAGGGGGATGGAGGCTACACCTTC.

The chain recombines TRBV2 with TRBJ2-5; D gene uncertain. The better agreement between TRBJ2-7 and the DNA end casts doubt on the J call. The CDR3 runs 12 residues. Germline V gives CDR1 SNHLY, CDR2 FYNNEI. The CDR3 loop reads CASSDQPYEQYF. In nucleotides, the CDR3 is TGTGCCAGCAGTGACCAACCCTACGAGCAGTACTTC.

V usage is TRBV2 and J usage is TRBJ2-7; no firm D call. The CDR3 totals 16 residues. Deletions cut 5 bases from V and 7 bases from J, with 24 bases between. CDR1 SNHLY and CDR2 FYNNEI come from the germline V gene. CDR3 protein: CASSPLSNQAAREQYF. CDR3 coding DNA: TGTGCCAGCAGTCCCTTATCGAACCAGGCCGCTCGGGAGCAGTACTTC.

V is TRBV5-1 and J is TRBJ1-1; TRBD1 matches 9 bases. Looked up from germline, CDR1 is SGHRS and CDR2 is YFSETQ. With V trimmed by 2 bases and J by 3 bases, 5 bases remained unmatched. This CDR3 comprises 15 residues. The CDR3, as DNA: TGCGCCAGCAGCTTTTTTAGGACAGGGGACACTGAAGCTTTCTTT. Its translation: CASSFFRTGDTEAFF.

The chain combines TRBV7-3 with TRBJ2-3; 8 bases agree with TRBD2. Germline V gene lookup returns CDR1 SGHTA and CDR2 FQGTGA. This CDR3 is built from 14 residues. Losses at the gene ends were 4 bases for V and 4 bases for J; bases not matched to a gene: 4. This CDR3 is CASSSRGGADTQYF. The CDR3 bases are TGTGCCAGCAGCTCCCGGGGGGGGGCAGATACGCAGTATTTT.

J is TRBJ2-7 and V is TRBV2, with D perhaps matching TRBD1 (7 bases). Germline V lookup: CDR1 SNHLY, CDR2 FYNNEI. The CDR3 is made up of 14 amino acids. Trimming cost V 4 bases and J 3 bases, with 13 bases left between them. The CDR3 region is CASSGVRGDYEQYF. As DNA, the CDR3 is TGTGCCAGCAGTGGGGTCAGGGGGGACTACGAGCAGTACTTC.

The rearrangement joins TRBV5-6 to TRBJ2-4; D is unresolved. The CDR3 length is 12 residues. Germline CDR1 SGHDT, CDR2 YYEEEE. The germline V and J ends were trimmed by 2 bases and 6 bases, with 6 bases remaining between them. The CDR3 sequence is CASSFTGNIQYF. The DNA for the CDR3 is TGTGCCAGCAGCTTCACGGGAAACATTCAGTACTTC.

The gene calls are TRBV5-6 and TRBJ1-2; weak D call: TRBD1 (6 bases). Germline V lookup: CDR1 SGHDT, CDR2 YYEEEE. The CDR3 consists of 18 residues. Trimming removed 3 bases from V and 5 bases from J, with 26 bases in between. The chain's CDR3 is CASSSPSSLQGKRYGYTF. CDR3 DNA: TGTGCCAGCAGCTCCCCGAGCTCACTACAGGGAAAAAGATATGGCTACACCTTC. Complete variable domain (other parts from reference TRBV5-6 and TRBJ1-2): DAGVTQSPTHLIKTRGQQVTLRCSPKSGHDTVSWYQQALGQGPQFIFQYYEEEERQRGNFPDRFSGHQFPNYSSELNVNALLLGDSALYLCASSSPSSLQGKRYGYTFGSGTRLTVV.

The chain is built from TRBV4-1 and TRBJ2-7; TRBD2 matches at 7 bases. The ends lost 3 bases at V and 2 bases at J; junction bases unmatched: 7. There are 15 residues in the CDR3. Germline values: CDR1 MGHRA, CDR2 YSYEKL. CDR3 protein: CASSQRGGNPYEQYF. In nucleotides, the CDR3 is TGCGCCAGCAGCCAGAGGGGAGGGAACCCCTACGAGCAGTACTTC.

This clone has more than one count but fewer than ten. CDR3 in amino acids: CASSGLAGVNEQFF. The CDR3 DNA is TGTGCCAGCAGCGGGCTAGCGGGGGTCAATGAGCAGTTCTTC. The chain recombines TRBV7-2 with TRBJ2-1; 10 bases fit TRBD2. V dropped 5 bases and J dropped 6; count of bases not matched to a gene: 4. Germline assignment: CDR1 SGHTA and CDR2 FQGNSA. The CDR3 spans 14 residues. Variable domain in full (rest from reference TRBV7-2 and TRBJ2-1): GAGVSQSPSNKVTEKGKDVELRCDPISGHTALYWYRQSLGQGLEFLIYFQGNSAPDKSGLPSDRFSAERTGGSVSTLTIQRTQQEDSAVYLCASSGLAGVNEQFFGPGTRLTVL.

The J gene is TRBJ1-1, the V gene TRBV25-1, with D hard to call. The V end was cut by 2 bases, the J end by 3 bases, with 10 bases between. The CDR3 is made up of 14 amino acids. Germline loops: CDR1 MGHDK, CDR2 SYGVNS. The CDR3 DNA reads as TGTGCCAGCAGTGAAGGGAGGGCGGACACTGAAGCTTTCTTT. This gives the protein CASSEGRADTEAFF.